This T cell receptor (beta chain) was sequenced for a study of T cells in women clearing cervical HPV infection. For the study at large: Case blood was drawn a median roughly 150 days after lesion detection. HLA type could not be excluded as a confounder.

Findings of the study overall: CIN3+ cases had significantly higher TCR richness than controls; evenness did not differ.

Of note for this clone: Its antigen is currently unknown.

TCRdb's copy holds only in-frame clones and misses some; the assay was immunoSEQ multiplex PCR. In total, the table holds about 36,000 clones. The clonotype originates from a woman between 18 and 75 years old with a cervical HPV16 infection that either progressed to CIN3+ or cleared (not recorded which). What was sequenced was blood buffy coat.

CDR3 DNA (partial): TGTGCCAGCAGCCCAATGACTAGCGGGGGGGACACAGATACG. Its protein is CASSPMTSGGDTDT. Given in full, the CDR3 is CASSPMTSGGDTDTQYF. The chain carries TRBV4-2 and TRBJ2-3; 14 bases are shared with TRBD2. The read terminates 3 residues before the CDR3 end, so the remaining end is supplied by the germline J gene. The length of the CDR3 is 17 residues. V lost 4 bases, J lost 2 bases, and 5 bases stayed unmatched. Germline V lookup: CDR1 LGHNA, CDR2 YNFKEQ.